Presented here are 25 T cell receptor beta chains from one specimen sequenced in a study of spatial heterogeneity in lung cancer. Study results and limitations: In tumors, expanded intratumoral alpha and beta TCR counts tracked mutation counts.

One entry per CDR3 protein results from TCRdb running MiXCR on the 5' RACE reads. In the table there are about 100,000 distinct CDR3 sequences, approximately 4.7% of which are singletons. The antigens these receptors bind are not known. Time point: sample taken at primary tumor resection. Sequenced material: lung tumor tissue, taken at surgery. The receptors stem from a male donor with early-stage non-small cell lung cancer.

This chain links TRBV3-1 with TRBJ1-5; weak D call: TRBD1 (5 bases). Per germline, CDR1 LGHDT and CDR2 YNNKEL (reference sequence). CDR3 length: 14 residues. V gave up 4 bases and J gave up 1 base, with 8 bases separating them. CDR3 amino acids: CASSLRQSNQPQHF. The DNA of the CDR3 is TGTGCCAGCAGCCTGAGACAGAGCAATCAGCCCCAGCATTTT.

This clonotype was counted many times. The CDR3 nucleotides read TGTGCCAGCAGCTGGGGGACAGGAGTCTCTGGGGCCAACGTCCTGACTTTC. Translation gives CASSWGTGVSGANVLTF. The genes are TRBV5-4 and TRBJ2-6; 8 bases align to TRBD1. The CDR3 has 17 residues. With 3 bases clipped from V and 0 bases from J, the junction kept 5 bases outside the gene matches. Germline CDR1 SGHNT, CDR2 YYREEE (reference sequence).

This chain uses TRBV6-2 or TRBV6-3 with TRBJ2-3; D unclear. Germline-derived CDR1 and CDR2 are MNHEY and SVGEGT. Trimming stripped 4 bases from V and 2 bases from J, with 7 bases between. The CDR3 consists of 13 residues. The CDR3 loop reads CASSWGTTDTQYF. CDR3 nucleotide sequence: TGTGCCAGCAGTTGGGGTACCACAGATACGCAGTATTTT.

This clonotype was detected ten times or more. The V call is TRBV12-3 or TRBV12-4, the J call TRBJ2-1; 9 nucleotides match TRBD2. Trimming removed 2 bases from V and 5 bases from J; junction bases left unmatched: 7. The CDR3 covers 16 residues. CDR3: CASSLPLAGRDNEQFF. For the CDR3, the DNA is TGTGCCAGCAGTTTACCTCTAGCGGGGAGAGACAATGAGCAGTTCTTC.

The sample holds many counts of this clonotype. The chain has TRBV28 and TRBJ1-2; a weak D match, TRBD1 (5 bases). Trimming shortened V by 4 bases and J by 4 bases, and 10 bases separated the two germline ends. The V gene's germline CDR1 is MDHEN and CDR2 SYDVKM. The CDR3 totals 13 residues. CDR3 bases: TGTGCCAGCAGTTCTGGGACGGCCTATGGCTACACCTTC. Translating it yields CASSSGTAYGYTF.

This clonotype was recorded many times. The rearrangement uses TRBV12-3 or TRBV12-4 and TRBJ2-7, with D perhaps being TRBD1 or TRBD2 (6 bases each). V lost 6 bases and J lost 11, with 17 bases in between. This CDR3 is 12 amino acids long. The CDR3 spells CASSDDGGGEYF. CDR3 sequence (DNA): TGTGCCAGCAGCGACGACGGGGGCGGAGAGTACTTC.

In its sample, this clonotype was seen many times. V and J are TRBV6-5 and TRBJ2-7, with TRBD2 identical over 9 bases. V was clipped by 2 bases and J by 4 bases; unmatched bases: 3. Germline V lookup: CDR1 MNHEY, CDR2 SVGAGI. CDR3 size: 14 residues. The CDR3 loop reads CASSYNSGSYEQYF. As DNA, the CDR3 is TGTGCCAGCAGTTACAATAGCGGGAGTTACGAGCAGTACTTC.

This clonotype was found many times. The chain joins TRBV28 to TRBJ2-7; D is possibly TRBD2 (6 bases). Germline lookup yields CDR1 MDHEN and CDR2 SYDVKM. CDR3 length: 14 amino acids. Trimming shortened V by 6 bases and J by 0 bases, and 12 bases separated the two germline ends. For the CDR3, the DNA is TGTGCCAGCAGGATTAGCGGTATCTCCTACGAGCAGTACTTC. This encodes CASRISGISYEQYF.

The chain employs TRBV27 and TRBJ2-3; 9 bases fit TRBD2. Germline CDR1 and CDR2: MNHEY and SMNVEV (reference sequence). J lost 1 base, V lost 3 bases, and 2 bases had no gene match. This CDR3 has 15 amino acids. The CDR3 DNA sequence: TGTGCCAGCAGTTTTAGCGGGAGCGGCACAGATACGCAGTATTTT. This translates into CASSFSGSGTDTQYF.

This clonotype occurred many times. CDR3 DNA sequence: TGTGCCATCAGTGAGTTGACAGGGGGCGATGGCTACACCTTC. Its translation is CAISELTGGDGYTF. The V and J genes are TRBV10-3 and TRBJ1-2; TRBD1 matches 10 bases. This CDR3 spans 14 amino acids. Trimming cost V 1 base and J 6 bases; bases outside gene matches: 2. The germline gives CDR1 ENHRY, CDR2 SYGVKD.

The CDR3 region has the DNA TGTGCCAGCAGTTACTCGACAGGGGCGGAGGATACGCAGTATTTT. As protein: CASSYSTGAEDTQYF. J is TRBJ2-3 and V is TRBV6-5, with 8 positions matching TRBD1. Germline CDR1 reads MNHEY; CDR2 reads SVGAGI. Losses at the gene ends were 0 bases for V and 6 bases for J; bases not matched to a gene: 5. The CDR3 runs 15 residues.

The chain employs TRBV5-1 and TRBJ2-7; perhaps TRBD2 as D (6 bases). Germline V gives CDR1 SGHRS, CDR2 YFSETQ. The CDR3 extends over 13 amino acids. Trimming removed 0 bases from V and 6 bases from J, with 10 bases in between. The CDR3 bases are TGCGCCAGCAGCTTGGTTCGGGGAGGCGAGCAGTACTTC. It codes for CASSLVRGGEQYF.

This clonotype occurred many times. The chain links TRBV5-1 to TRBJ1-2; maybe TRBD1 (5 bases). The germline CDR1 and CDR2 sequences are SGHRS and YFSETQ. The length of the CDR3 is 13 residues. V was trimmed by 5 bases and J by 3 bases, leaving 11 bases between them. The CDR3 is CASRYDRHYGYTF. CDR3 in DNA: TGCGCCAGCAGGTACGACAGACACTATGGCTACACCTTC.

This clonotype has ten or more counts. The chain combines TRBV6-1 with TRBJ2-7; no firm D call. The CDR3 covers 13 residues. The V gene lost 8 bases and the J gene lost 3 bases, with 14 bases spanning the gap. The germline V gene has CDR1 MNHNS and CDR2 SASEGT. CDR3 sequence (DNA): TGTGCCAGCTGCCGGGTCGAGAACTACGAGCAGTACTTC. The encoded protein is CASCRVENYEQYF.

At least ten counts were recorded for this clonotype. This chain links TRBV2 with TRBJ1-3, with 7 positions matching TRBD1. CDR3 length: 14 residues. J was trimmed by 3 bases and V by 7 bases; bases with no gene match: 6. Germline CDR1 is SNHLY and CDR2 is FYNNEI. The CDR3 DNA reads TGTGCCAGCATGCTCCGGGACAGTGGAAACACCATATATTTT. Residues: CASMLRDSGNTIYF.

In this sample, this clonotype turned up many times. The chain is built from TRBV20-1 and TRBJ2-7; D assignment may be TRBD1 or TRBD2 (5 bases each). Germline loops: CDR1 DFQATT, CDR2 SNEGSKA (reference sequence). Between the trimmed V and J ends, which lost 6 bases and 2 bases, there was a span of 20 bases. The CDR3 is 15 amino acids. The CDR3 DNA follows: TGCAGTGCCAAGGACGCCGGGACGGATCCCTACGAGCAGTACTTC. It translates to CSAKDAGTDPYEQYF.

In its sample, this clonotype was seen many times. This chain connects TRBV9 to TRBJ2-7; 7 bases line up with TRBD2. The CDR3 runs 14 residues. Germline CDR1 SGDLS, CDR2 YYNGEE. V lost 2 bases to trimming and J lost 4 bases; unmatched junction nucleotides: 6. The CDR3 DNA reads as TGTGCCAGCAGCGTCAGCGGGAACCTGTACGAGCAGTACTTC. Amino acid sequence: CASSVSGNLYEQYF.

This chain joins TRBV6-1 and TRBJ1-6, with no clear D. V shed 2 bases and J shed 14 bases, with 7 bases lying between them. The CDR3 has 11 residues. Per the germline V gene, CDR1 is MNHNS and CDR2 is SASEGT. The DNA for the CDR3 is TGTGCCAGCAGTGAACCCGAATCCCTCCACTTT. It is translated as CASSEPESLHF.

This clonotype was observed a handful of times. The chain joins TRBV28 to TRBJ2-5; 9 positions match TRBD1. In germline, CDR1 is MDHEN, CDR2 SYDVKM. The junction had 12 bases not matched to a gene; V was cut back by 7 bases and J by 3 bases. There are 16 residues in the CDR3. In DNA form, the CDR3 reads TGTGCCAGCACCGGGGACAGGGTTGCGTACGAAGAGACCCAGTACTTC. It yields the protein CASTGDRVAYEETQYF.

This clonotype was observed at least ten times. The chain combines TRBV27 with TRBJ1-1; D remains ambiguous. Germline V gives CDR1 MNHEY, CDR2 SMNVEV (reference sequence). CDR3 length equals 14 residues. V was trimmed by 5 bases and J by 5 bases, leaving 15 bases between them. CDR3 sequence reads: CASSAGRGRTEAFF. The CDR3 DNA is TGTGCCAGCAGTGCGGGGAGAGGGAGGACTGAAGCTTTCTTT.

The rearrangement uses TRBV20-1 and TRBJ2-1; maybe TRBD2 (6 bases). CDR1 is DFQATT, CDR2 SNEGSKA, per germline (reference sequence). This CDR3 contains 14 residues. V was shortened by 0 bases and J by 9 bases, with 15 bases between the two germline ends. The CDR3 is CSAREALAGREQFF. The CDR3 DNA reads TGCAGTGCTAGAGAGGCACTAGCCGGGCGTGAGCAGTTCTTC.

The sample holds many counts of this clonotype. The chain links TRBV9 to TRBJ2-6; TRBD2 might be the D (6 bases). V lost 7 bases to trimming and J lost 2 bases, with 13 bases between them. The CDR3 extends over 15 amino acids. Germline V gene sequence: CDR1 SGDLS, CDR2 YYNGEE. The CDR3 here is CASGGITAGANVLTF. The CDR3 coding sequence is TGTGCCAGCGGCGGGATAACCGCTGGGGCCAACGTCCTGACTTTC.

Ten or more counts support this clonotype. The chain links TRBV28 to TRBJ2-1; no clear D gene. V lost 2 bases and J 2 bases, leaving 10 bases between the germline ends. This CDR3 region has 15 residues. CDR1 is MDHEN, CDR2 SYDVKM, per germline. The DNA of the CDR3 is TGTGCCAGCAGTTTAGCGAGCGTAACCTACAATGAGCAGTTCTTC. The encoded protein is CASSLASVTYNEQFF.

J is TRBJ2-7 and V is TRBV20-1; TRBD1 aligns across 9 bases. Germline values: CDR1 DFQATT, CDR2 SNEGSKA (reference sequence). The CDR3 loop spans 14 amino acids. The ends lost 6 bases at V and 5 bases at J; junction bases unmatched: 11. CDR3 bases: TGCAGTGCGCGTCCGGGACAGGGCGGTGACGAGCAGTACTTC. Residues: CSARPGQGGDEQYF.

In its sample, this clonotype was seen many times. The chain uses TRBV29-1 and TRBJ2-2, with 15 bases fitting TRBD2. Germline CDR1 reads SQVTM; CDR2 reads ANQGSEA. This CDR3 is built from 16 residues. Losses at the gene ends were 6 bases for V and 5 bases for J; bases not matched to a gene: 7. Written as DNA, the CDR3 is TGCAGCGTGGGGACTAGCGGGAGGATCGGGACCGGGGAGCTGTTTTTT. Protein product: CSVGTSGRIGTGELFF.